This T cell receptor (beta chain) originates from a study of radiation and T cells in renal cell carcinoma. Study-wide results and limits: Compared with controls, irradiated tumors had more, larger dominant CDR3 motifs. Top tumor clonotypes rose in blood 2 weeks post-radiation, then contracted.

Regarding treatment: 15 Gy SBRT to primary tumor, nephrectomy 4 weeks later. Nephrectomy followed 15 Gy stereotactic body radiation by 4 weeks. Profiled with immunoSEQ multiplex PCR; TCRdb holds only in-frame clones, not every one. The table includes around 21,000 clones, 45% to 50% detected once. With 5 bases clipped from V and 4 bases from J, the junction kept 9 bases outside the gene matches. The CDR3 is made up of 15 amino acids. This clone has ten or more counts. Its target is unknown. The sequences come from tumor tissue, collected from a patient whose treatment included radiotherapy and nephrectomy. The sequence derives from a woman between 50 and 59 years old with renal cell carcinoma. The chain uses TRBV5-3 and TRBJ2-1; 7 bases line up with TRBD1. TRBV5-3 is marked as an open reading frame, function uncertain. The CDR3 spells CARSPDRASYNEQFF. Written as DNA, the CDR3 is TGTGCCAGAAGTCCAGACAGGGCCTCTTACAATGAGCAGTTCTTC.